The 16 T cell receptor beta chains listed next were all sequenced from one sample in a study of blood T cell repertoires in COVID-19. Some clones are missing from TCRdb's copy, which holds only in-frame ones; the method was immunoSEQ multiplex PCR. The sample lists some 330,000 clones; roughly 88% were seen once. The sample comprised peripheral blood. The receptors shown here come from a woman in her forties or fifties with active or convalescent COVID-19.

The chain is built from TRBV5-4 and TRBJ2-7; 9 bases map to TRBD1. Germline values: CDR1 SGHNT, CDR2 YYREEE (reference sequence). Losses at the gene ends were 0 bases for V and 6 bases for J; bases not matched to a gene: 1. CDR3 length equals 13 residues. DNA of the CDR3: TGTGCCAGCAGCTTGGTGGGACAGGGCGAGCAGTACTTC. Protein sequence: CASSLVGQGEQYF.

The chain joins TRBV5-1 to TRBJ2-3, with a possible D match to TRBD1 (6 bases). V was clipped by 4 bases and J by 7 bases, with 22 bases between them. Germline assignment: CDR1 SGHRS and CDR2 YFSETQ. The CDR3 totals 16 residues. The CDR3: CASSGSLGASGNTQYF. CDR3 DNA: TGCGCCAGCAGCGGGTCTTTGGGGGCATCGGGCAATACGCAGTATTTT.

The chain's CDR3 is CASSEAPDISFRTDTQYF. In DNA form, the CDR3 reads TGTGCCAGCAGTGAAGCCCCGGACATTTCCTTCAGGACAGATACGCAGTATTTT. The gene calls are TRBV6-1 and TRBJ2-3; D is perhaps TRBD1 (5 bases). The V end lost 0 bases, the J end lost 3 bases, and 19 bases lay between the germline ends. The CDR3 is 18 amino acids. Germline assignment: CDR1 MNHNS and CDR2 SASEGT.

This clone was recorded many times. This chain uses TRBV11-2 with TRBJ2-7, with D unclear. The germline gives CDR1 SGHAT, CDR2 FQNNGV. The CDR3 spans 13 residues. Between the trimmed V and J ends, which lost 5 bases and 7 bases, there was a span of 15 bases. CDR3 residues: CASSPAGPGEQYF. The DNA of the CDR3 is TGTGCCAGCAGCCCCGCTGGCCCCGGGGAGCAGTACTTC.

The V call is TRBV24-1, the J call TRBJ2-1; TRBD1 matches 12 bases. Germline V gene sequence: CDR1 KGHDR, CDR2 SFDVKD. This CDR3 has 16 residues. V shed 4 bases and J 10 bases; nucleotides not matched to a gene: 10. CDR3 coding DNA: TGTGCCACCAGTGACTCCGGGACAGGGGGCGCGGAGGAGCAGTTCTTC. It translates to CATSDSGTGGAEEQFF.

This clone was found once. The chain links TRBV6-2 or TRBV6-3 to TRBJ1-1; TRBD1 matches 7 bases. Germline CDR1 is MNHEY and CDR2 is SVGEGT. The CDR3 is 14 residues long. V gave up 6 bases and J gave up 0 bases; unmatched junction bases: 4. The CDR3 protein is CASSPGQMNTEAFF. The CDR3 coding sequence is TGTGCCAGCAGCCCGGGACAGATGAACACTGAAGCTTTCTTT.

This rearrangement joins TRBV7-9 to TRBJ2-6; 7 nucleotides match TRBD2. Trimming cost V 8 bases and J 4 bases; bases outside gene matches: 14. Germline CDR1 SEHNR, CDR2 FQNEAQ (reference sequence). The length of the CDR3 is 17 residues. The CDR3 loop reads CASGPWGGISGANVLTF. CDR3 nucleotide sequence: TGTGCCAGCGGGCCTTGGGGGGGTATCTCCGGGGCCAACGTCCTGACTTTC.

This chain joins TRBV6-5 and TRBJ2-2, with D uncertain. CDR3 length: 15 amino acids. Germline V gene data show CDR1 as MNHEY and CDR2 as SVGAGI. V was shortened by 5 bases and J by 4 bases, with 14 bases between the two germline ends. The CDR3 is CASSPSGSVTGELFF. CDR3 nucleotide sequence: TGTGCCAGCAGTCCCTCCGGGTCCGTCACCGGGGAGCTGTTTTTT.

The J gene is TRBJ1-1, the V gene TRBV7-3; 7 positions agree with TRBD1. CDR1 and CDR2 from the germline V gene are SGHTA and FQGTGA. The CDR3 has 14 residues. Trimming at V came to 4 bases and at J to 8 bases, leaving 10 bases not matched to a gene. CDR3 coding DNA: TGTGCCAGCAGCTCCAGCCGTGAACAGGGGGAAGCTTTCTTT. It yields the protein CASSSSREQGEAFF.

In this sample, this clone turned up a few times. The chain carries TRBV18 and TRBJ1-1, with D possibly TRBD1 on 6 matching bases. This CDR3 has 15 residues. Between the trimmed V and J ends, which lost 2 bases and 1 base, there was a span of 11 bases. Germline assignment: CDR1 KGHSH and CDR2 LQKENI. The CDR3 bases are TGTGCCAGCTCACCATATCAGGGGCCGAACACTGAAGCTTTCTTT. It yields the protein CASSPYQGPNTEAFF.

The rearrangement links TRBV10-3 to TRBJ1-1; 9 positions agree with TRBD1. The CDR3 extends over 15 amino acids. The germline CDR1 and CDR2 sequences are ENHRY and SYGVKD. Trimming at V came to 10 bases and at J to 0 bases, leaving 9 bases not matched to a gene. The CDR3 reads CATEPGQGMNTEAFF. The CDR3 DNA sequence: TGTGCCACGGAGCCGGGACAGGGCATGAACACTGAAGCTTTCTTT.

The chain combines TRBV21-1 with TRBJ2-7; the D call in the table, TRBD1, was not verified against the DNA. TRBV21-1 is classified as a pseudogene. CDR3 size: 14 residues. The CDR3 spells CASSKEGTVYEQYF. The CDR3 nucleotides are TGTGCCAGCAGCAAAGAGGGGACAGTCTACGAGCAGTACTTC.

The table lists this clone with a count of one. V gene TRBV27 combines with J gene TRBJ2-1, with 10 bases fitting TRBD2. CDR3 size: 16 residues. Germline CDR1 is MNHEY and CDR2 is SMNVEV (reference sequence). Trimming cost V 4 bases and J 6 bases; bases outside gene matches: 9. Written as DNA, the CDR3 is TGTGCCAGCAGTTCGGTTAGCGGGAGGCAGGGCAATGAGCAGTTCTTC. Protein: CASSSVSGRQGNEQFF.

The chain is built from TRBV7-3 and TRBJ2-7; 9 bases map to TRBD1. CDR1 is SGHTA, CDR2 FQGTGA, per germline. The V and J ends lost 4 bases and 4 bases, in that order; junction bases with no gene match: 5. CDR3 length: 14 residues. CDR3 in DNA: TGTGCCAGCAGCTACGGGACAGGGAGGTACGAGCAGTACTTC. Encoded protein: CASSYGTGRYEQYF.

V is TRBV5-1 and J is TRBJ1-1, with a tentative D call TRBD1 (6 bases). V lost 4 bases and J 2 bases, leaving 12 bases between the germline ends. This CDR3 is 14 amino acids long. Germline V lookup: CDR1 SGHRS, CDR2 YFSETQ. The CDR3 spells CASSLPGTNTEAFF. The CDR3 region has the DNA TGCGCCAGCAGCCTGCCCGGGACAAACACTGAAGCTTTCTTT.

In the case of this clone: This specimen includes other DNA sequences encoding the same CDR3. The genes are TRBV28 and TRBJ1-2; 7 bases align to TRBD1. Germline trimming cut 7 bases from V and 8 bases from J; bases unmatched to any gene: 4. Germline V CDR1 and CDR2: MDHEN, SYDVKM. The CDR3 is 11 residues long. The CDR3 is CASTRGQGYTF. For the CDR3, the DNA is TGTGCCAGCACGAGGGGGCAAGGCTACACCTTC.